Only one count was recorded for the clone carrying this TCR beta chain. The data were produced by immunoSEQ multiplex PCR, yet TCRdb's version contains in-frame clones alone and is incomplete. The sample contains 150,000 or so clones, approximately 78% of which appear only once. V lost 5 bases, J lost 1 base, and 6 bases stayed unmatched. Germline V gene data show CDR1 as SGHAT and CDR2 as FQNNGV. This CDR3 contains 17 residues. The data were taken from a study of blood T cell repertoires in COVID-19. Study-level background: COVID-19 samples from acute and convalescent phases originated in the United States, Italy and Spain.

Sequenced input: peripheral blood. The chain is built from TRBV11-2 and TRBJ2-6, with 9 bases aligning to TRBD1. The source is a man aged 80 or over with acute or convalescent COVID-19. The CDR3 loop reads CASSEEGQGSGANVLTF. The DNA of the CDR3 is TGTGCCAGCAGCGAAGAGGGACAGGGATCTGGGGCCAACGTCCTGACTTTC.